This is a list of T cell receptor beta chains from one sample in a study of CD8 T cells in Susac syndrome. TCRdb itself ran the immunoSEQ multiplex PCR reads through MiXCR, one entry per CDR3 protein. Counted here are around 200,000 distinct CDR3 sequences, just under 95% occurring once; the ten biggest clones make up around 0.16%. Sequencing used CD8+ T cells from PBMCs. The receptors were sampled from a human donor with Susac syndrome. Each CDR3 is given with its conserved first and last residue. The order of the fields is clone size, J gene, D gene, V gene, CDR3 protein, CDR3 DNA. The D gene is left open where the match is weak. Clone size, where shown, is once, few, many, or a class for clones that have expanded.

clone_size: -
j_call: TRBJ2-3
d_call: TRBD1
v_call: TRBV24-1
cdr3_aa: CATSDPRDRLYF
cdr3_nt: TGTGCCACCAGTGATCCTCGGGACAGGTTGTATTTT

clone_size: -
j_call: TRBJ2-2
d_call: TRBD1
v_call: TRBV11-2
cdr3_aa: CASSPRQGADTGELFF
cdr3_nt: TGTGCCAGCAGCCCTCGACAGGGGGCGGATACCGGGGAGCTGTTTTTT

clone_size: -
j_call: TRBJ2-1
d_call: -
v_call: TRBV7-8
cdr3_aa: CASREKRNEQFF
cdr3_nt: TGTGCTTCTAGGGAGAAGAGGAATGAGCAGTTCTTC

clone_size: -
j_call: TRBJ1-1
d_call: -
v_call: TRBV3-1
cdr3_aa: CASSQDLLGTEAFF
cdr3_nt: TGTGCCAGCAGCCAAGACTTGTTAGGAACTGAAGCTTTCTTT

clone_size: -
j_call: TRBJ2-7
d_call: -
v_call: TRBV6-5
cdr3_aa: CASKIPGSYEQYF
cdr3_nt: TGTGCCAGCAAAATCCCGGGATCCTACGAGCAGTACTTC

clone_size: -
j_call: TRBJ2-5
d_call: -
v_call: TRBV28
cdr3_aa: CASREKEETQYF
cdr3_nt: TGTGCCAGCAGGGAAAAAGAAGAGACCCAGTACTTC

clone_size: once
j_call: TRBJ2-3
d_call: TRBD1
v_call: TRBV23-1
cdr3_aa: CASSHLVQGVGTDTQYF
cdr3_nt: TGCGCCAGCAGTCACCTTGTCCAGGGGGTGGGCACAGATACGCAGTATTTT

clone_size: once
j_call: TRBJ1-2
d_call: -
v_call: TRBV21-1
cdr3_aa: CASSRGSNGYTF
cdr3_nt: TGTGCCAGCAGCAGGGGAAGTAATGGCTACACCTTC

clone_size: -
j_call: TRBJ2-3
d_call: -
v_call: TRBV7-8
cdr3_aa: CASSLWTLFSDTQYF
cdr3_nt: TGTGCCAGCAGCTTATGGACATTGTTCTCAGATACGCAGTATTTT

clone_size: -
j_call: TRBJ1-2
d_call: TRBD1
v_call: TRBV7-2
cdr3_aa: CASSAGWTGGLYGYTF
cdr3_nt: TGTGCCAGCAGCGCGGGCTGGACAGGGGGATTGTATGGCTACACCTTC

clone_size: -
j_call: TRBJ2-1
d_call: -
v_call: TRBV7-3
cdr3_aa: CASSWHPFSGTNNEQFF
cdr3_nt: TGTGCCAGCAGCTGGCACCCTTTTAGCGGAACAAACAATGAGCAGTTCTTC

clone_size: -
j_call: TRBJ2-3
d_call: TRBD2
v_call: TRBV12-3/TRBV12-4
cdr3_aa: CASSFSAGERDTQYF
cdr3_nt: TGTGCCAGCAGTTTTAGTGCGGGAGAGAGGGATACGCAGTATTTT

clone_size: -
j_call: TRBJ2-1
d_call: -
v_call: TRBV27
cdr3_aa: CASRLLQYNEQFF
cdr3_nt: TGTGCCAGCAGACTACTCCAGTACAATGAGCAGTTCTTC

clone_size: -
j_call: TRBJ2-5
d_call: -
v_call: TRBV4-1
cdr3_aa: CASSQLLAAQETQYF
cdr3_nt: TGCGCCAGCAGCCAACTCTTGGCAGCACAAGAGACCCAGTACTTC

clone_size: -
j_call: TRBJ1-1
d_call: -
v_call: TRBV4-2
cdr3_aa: CASSQEAREVFDTEAFF
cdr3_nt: TGTGCCAGCAGCCAAGAGGCCAGGGAGGTCTTTGACACTGAAGCTTTCTTT

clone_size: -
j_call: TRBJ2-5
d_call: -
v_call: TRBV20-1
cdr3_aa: CSARGLGEGLQETQYF
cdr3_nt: TGCAGTGCTAGAGGTCTGGGGGAAGGCTTACAAGAGACCCAGTACTTC

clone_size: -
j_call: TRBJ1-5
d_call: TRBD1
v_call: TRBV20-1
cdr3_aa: CSARERDREYSNQPQHF
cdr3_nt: TGCAGTGCTAGGGAAAGGGACAGAGAGTATAGCAATCAGCCCCAGCATTTT

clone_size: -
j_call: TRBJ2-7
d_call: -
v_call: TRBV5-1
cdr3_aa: CASSLVAEAYEQYF
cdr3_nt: TGCGCCAGCAGCTTGGTAGCGGAGGCCTACGAGCAGTACTTC

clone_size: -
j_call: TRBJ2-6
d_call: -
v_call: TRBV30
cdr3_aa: CASIGDGFSGANVLTF
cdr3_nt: TGTGCCTCGATAGGGGACGGATTCTCTGGGGCCAACGTCCTGACTTTC

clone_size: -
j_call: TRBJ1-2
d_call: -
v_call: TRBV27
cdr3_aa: CASGQWEANYGYTF
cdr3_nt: TGTGCCAGCGGACAGTGGGAGGCGAACTATGGCTACACCTTC

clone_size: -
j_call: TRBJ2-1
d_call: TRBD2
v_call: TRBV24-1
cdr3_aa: CATSERTSGGNEQFF
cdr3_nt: TGTGCCACCAGTGAGAGGACTAGCGGGGGCAATGAGCAGTTCTTC

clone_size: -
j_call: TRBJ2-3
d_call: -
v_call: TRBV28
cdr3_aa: CASSFGSDTQYF
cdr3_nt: TGTGCCAGCAGTTTTGGGTCAGATACGCAGTATTTT

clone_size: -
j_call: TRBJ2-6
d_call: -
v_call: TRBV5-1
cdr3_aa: CASSIPTGTGPGANVLTF
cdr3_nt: TGCGCCAGCAGCATACCGACAGGAACGGGGCCAGGGGCCAACGTCCTGACTTTC

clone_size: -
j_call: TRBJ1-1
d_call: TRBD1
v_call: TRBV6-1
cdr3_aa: CASSEPDRDRFF
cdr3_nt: TGTGCCAGCAGTGAGCCCGACAGGGATCGATTCTTT

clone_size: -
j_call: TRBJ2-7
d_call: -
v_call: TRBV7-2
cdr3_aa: CASSRQSGPYEQYF
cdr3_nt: TGTGCCAGCAGCCGCCAAAGTGGGCCCTACGAGCAGTACTTC

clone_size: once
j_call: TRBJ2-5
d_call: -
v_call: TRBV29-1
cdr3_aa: CSVGSRETQYF
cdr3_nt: TGCAGCGTTGGGAGCAGGGAGACCCAGTACTTC

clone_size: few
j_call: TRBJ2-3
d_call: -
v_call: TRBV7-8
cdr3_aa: CASSLEAADTQYF
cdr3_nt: TGTGCCAGCAGCTTAGAAGCAGCAGATACGCAGTATTTT

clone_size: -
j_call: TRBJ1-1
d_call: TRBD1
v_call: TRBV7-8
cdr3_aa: CASSLGVGTGGRAEAFF
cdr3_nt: TGTGCCAGCAGCTTAGGCGTAGGGACAGGGGGAAGGGCTGAAGCTTTCTTT

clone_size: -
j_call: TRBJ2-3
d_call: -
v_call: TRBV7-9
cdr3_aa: CASSLERDTQYF
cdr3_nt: TGTGCCAGCAGCTTAGAGCGAGATACGCAGTATTTT

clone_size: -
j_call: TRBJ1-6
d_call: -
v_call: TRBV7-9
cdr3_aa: CASSLAGTHSPLHF
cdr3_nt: TGTGCCAGCAGCTTAGCAGGGACGCATTCACCCCTCCACTTT

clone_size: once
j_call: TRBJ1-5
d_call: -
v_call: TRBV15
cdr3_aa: CTTSSSNQPQHF
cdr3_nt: TGTACCACCAGCAGTTCAAATCAGCCCCAGCATTTT

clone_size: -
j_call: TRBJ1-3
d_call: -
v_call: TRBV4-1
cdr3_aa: CASSQEAGLAGNTIYF
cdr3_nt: TGCGCCAGCAGCCAAGAGGCCGGGTTGGCTGGAAACACCATATATTTT

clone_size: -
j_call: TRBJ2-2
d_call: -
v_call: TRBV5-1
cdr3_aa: CASSLGQTTGELFF
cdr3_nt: TGCGCCAGCAGCTTGGGACAGACTACCGGGGAGCTGTTTTTT

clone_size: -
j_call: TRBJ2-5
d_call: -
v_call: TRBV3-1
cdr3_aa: CASSQDRQRETQYF
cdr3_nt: TGTGCCAGCAGCCAAGATCGCCAGAGGGAGACCCAGTACTTC

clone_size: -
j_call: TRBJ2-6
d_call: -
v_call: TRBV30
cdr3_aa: CAWSPGAGANVLTF
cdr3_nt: TGTGCCTGGAGTCCTGGGGCTGGGGCCAACGTCCTGACTTTC

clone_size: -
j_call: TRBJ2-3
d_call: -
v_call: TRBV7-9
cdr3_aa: CASSSQGRGDTQYF
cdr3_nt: TGTGCCAGCAGCTCTCAGGGTCGGGGAGATACGCAGTATTTT

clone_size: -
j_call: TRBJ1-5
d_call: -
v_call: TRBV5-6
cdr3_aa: CASSSQTGVMPQHF
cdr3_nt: TGTGCCAGCAGCTCGCAGACGGGTGTTATGCCCCAGCATTTT

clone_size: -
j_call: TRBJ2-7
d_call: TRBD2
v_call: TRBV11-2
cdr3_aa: CASSHDPQTSSDEQYF
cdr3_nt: TGTGCCAGCAGCCACGACCCTCAGACTAGCTCCGACGAGCAGTACTTC

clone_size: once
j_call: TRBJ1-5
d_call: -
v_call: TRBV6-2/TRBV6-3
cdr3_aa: CASSYSIRDSSNQPQHF
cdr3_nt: TGTGCCAGCAGTTACTCGATCCGGGACTCTAGCAATCAGCCCCAGCATTTT

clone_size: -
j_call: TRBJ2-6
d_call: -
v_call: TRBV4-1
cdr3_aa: CASSHPTGSGANVLTF
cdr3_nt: TGCGCCAGCAGCCATCCTACAGGGTCTGGGGCCAACGTCCTGACTTTC

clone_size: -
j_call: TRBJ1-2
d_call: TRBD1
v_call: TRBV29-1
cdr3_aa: CSVAGQGVNGYTF
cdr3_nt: TGCAGCGTTGCGGGACAGGGGGTCAATGGCTACACCTTC

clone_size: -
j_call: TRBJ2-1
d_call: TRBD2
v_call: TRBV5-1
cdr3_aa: CASSPTGLAVGDEQFF
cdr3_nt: TGCGCCAGCAGCCCGACGGGACTAGCGGTGGGAGATGAGCAGTTCTTC

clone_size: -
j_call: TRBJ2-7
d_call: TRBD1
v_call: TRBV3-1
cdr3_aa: CASSQSGDRGTEQYF
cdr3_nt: TGTGCCAGCAGCCAAAGTGGGGACAGGGGCACCGAGCAGTACTTC

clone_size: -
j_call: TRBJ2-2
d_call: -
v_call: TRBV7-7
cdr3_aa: CASSRDTNTGELFF
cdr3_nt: TGTGCTAGCAGCCGCGATACGAACACCGGGGAGCTGTTTTTT

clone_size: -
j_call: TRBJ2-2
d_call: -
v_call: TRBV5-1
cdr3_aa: CASSLTHRRDTGELFF
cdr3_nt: TGCGCCAGCAGCTTGACACACCGCAGGGACACCGGGGAGCTGTTTTTT

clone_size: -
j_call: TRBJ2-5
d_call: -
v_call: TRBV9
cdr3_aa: CASSVGGAGETQYF
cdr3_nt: TGTGCCAGCAGCGTAGGGGGAGCTGGGGAGACCCAGTACTTC

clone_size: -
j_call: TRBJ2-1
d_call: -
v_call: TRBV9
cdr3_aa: CASSVNPLEGHYEQFF
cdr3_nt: TGTGCCAGCAGCGTAAACCCCCTAGAGGGCCATTATGAGCAGTTCTTC

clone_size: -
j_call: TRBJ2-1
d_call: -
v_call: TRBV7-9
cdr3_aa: CAALADDYNEQFF
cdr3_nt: TGTGCCGCCCTCGCAGACGATTACAATGAGCAGTTCTTC

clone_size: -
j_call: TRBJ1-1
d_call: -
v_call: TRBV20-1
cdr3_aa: CSATKRGNTEAFF
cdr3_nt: TGCAGTGCTACTAAGCGGGGGAACACTGAAGCTTTCTTT

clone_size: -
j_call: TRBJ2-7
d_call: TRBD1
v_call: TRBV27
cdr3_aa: CASGWTGHHEQYF
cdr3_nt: TGTGCCAGCGGCTGGACAGGGCACCACGAGCAGTACTTC

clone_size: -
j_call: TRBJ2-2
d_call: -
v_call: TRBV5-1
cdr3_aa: CASPEGAGNPGELFF
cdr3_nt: TGCGCCAGCCCGGAGGGGGCGGGAAATCCCGGGGAGCTGTTTTTT

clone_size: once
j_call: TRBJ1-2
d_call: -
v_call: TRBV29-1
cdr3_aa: CSVGKGEGHGYTF
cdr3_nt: TGCAGCGTCGGGAAAGGTGAGGGTCACGGCTACACCTTC

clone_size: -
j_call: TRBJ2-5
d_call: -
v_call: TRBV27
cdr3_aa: CASTRGVGETQYF
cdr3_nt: TGTGCCAGCACCCGAGGGGTGGGGGAGACCCAGTACTTC

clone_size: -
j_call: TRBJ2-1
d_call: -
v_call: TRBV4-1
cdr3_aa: CASSQTSDRNNEQFF
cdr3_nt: TGCGCCAGCAGCCAAACTTCGGACCGTAACAATGAGCAGTTCTTC